Following are 27 T cell receptor beta chains from one sample sequenced in a study of blood T cells in healthy people across ages. Then a second PCR, running about 6 to 11 cycles, was carried out with a sample-barcoded 5' primer and a J-beta primer mix. Each CDR3 protein gets one entry after TCRdb re-called the 5' RACE reads with MiXCR. This sample has 1,300,000 or so distinct CDR3 sequences, with around 59% found just once. The sequenced sample consisted of blood. These receptors were collected from a man aged 18 to 29 in good health.

This clonotype was counted between two and nine times. The chain recombines TRBV12-3 or TRBV12-4 with TRBJ1-2; D is ambiguous. Trimming pared 1 base from V and 4 bases from J, leaving 13 bases between. The CDR3 is 15 amino acids. This chain's CDR3 is CASSLGAVTFYGYTF. The CDR3 DNA sequence: TGTGCCAGCAGTTTAGGGGCAGTTACCTTCTATGGCTACACCTTC.

This chain connects TRBV29-1 to TRBJ2-7, with a possible D match to TRBD1 (5 bases). The germline V gene encodes CDR1 SQVTM and CDR2 ANQGSEA. Deletions cut 4 bases from V and 0 bases from J, with 28 bases between. This CDR3 is built from 19 residues. CDR3 bases: TGCAGCGTTGCCGAAAACCTGGCCAGGGCATCTTTAAACTCCTACGAGCAGTACTTC. As protein: CSVAENLARASLNSYEQYF.

This clonotype was detected only a few times. The chain has TRBV7-2 and TRBJ2-7; no firm D call. Germline values: CDR1 SGHTA, CDR2 FQGNSA. This CDR3 region has 14 residues. The V end was cut by 1 base, the J end by 7 bases, with 14 bases between. CDR3 sequence: CASSLGLWPAEQYF. The CDR3 DNA follows: TGTGCCAGCAGCTTAGGGTTGTGGCCTGCAGAGCAGTACTTC.

This rearrangement joins TRBV7-6 to TRBJ2-1; 8 positions match TRBD1. There are 13 residues in the CDR3. The germline gives CDR1 SGHVS, CDR2 FNYEAQ. V gave up 5 bases and J gave up 8 bases; unmatched junction bases: 5. Here the CDR3 reads CASSPGQVDEQFF. The CDR3 nucleotides read TGTGCCAGCAGCCCGGGACAGGTAGATGAGCAGTTCTTC.

The chain couples TRBV2 to TRBJ1-1, with D perhaps matching TRBD1 (6 bases). The CDR3 covers 13 residues. The germline V and J ends were trimmed by 8 bases and 1 base, with 11 bases remaining between them. Germline V gene data show CDR1 as SNHLY and CDR2 as FYNNEI. CDR3 nucleotide sequence: TGTGCCAGCCCTCCCAGGGGGAACACTGAAGCTTTCTTT. Translated, it gives CASPPRGNTEAFF.

This clonotype was seen only a few times. The chain couples TRBV6-1 to TRBJ2-7; D is uncertain. The CDR3 loop spans 12 amino acids. Germline CDR1 and CDR2: MNHNS and SASEGT. V was shortened by 10 bases and J by 1 base, with 11 bases between the two germline ends. The CDR3 DNA is TGTGCCACCGACAATCCTTCCTACGAGCAGTACTTC. It codes for CATDNPSYEQYF.

The chain couples TRBV3-1 to TRBJ2-3; D ambiguous. The CDR3 has 14 residues. Germline V gene data show CDR1 as LGHDT and CDR2 as YNNKEL (reference sequence). Trimming cost V 2 bases and J 4 bases, with 10 bases left between them. CDR3 loop: CASSQMVLSDTQYF. CDR3 coding DNA: TGTGCCAGCAGCCAAATGGTCCTTTCAGATACGCAGTATTTT.

The chain is built from TRBV5-1 and TRBJ1-2; TRBD1 matches 9 bases. The V gene end was trimmed by 3 bases and the J gene end by 7 bases; junction bases not matched to a gene: 7. The CDR3 length is 14 residues. CDR1 and CDR2 (germline): SGHRS, YFSETQ. The CDR3 DNA reads TGCGCCAGCAGCTCTACAGGGGGCGTTGCTGGCTACACCTTC. The encoded protein is CASSSTGGVAGYTF. The whole variable domain, filled in from reference TRBV5-1 and TRBJ1-2, reads KAGVTQTPRYLIKTRGQQVTLSCSPISGHRSVSWYQQTPGQGLQFLFEYFSETQRNKGNFPGRFSGRQFSNSRSEMNVSTLELGDSALYLCASSSTGGVAGYTFGSGTRLTVV.

The chain combines TRBV27 with TRBJ1-2; possibly TRBD1 for D (5 bases). This CDR3 is 14 amino acids long. Trimming removed 5 bases at V and 6 bases at J, with 16 bases between. Germline V gene data show CDR1 as MNHEY and CDR2 as SMNVEV (reference sequence). The CDR3 here is CASSPRGIYDGYTF. Here the CDR3 DNA reads TGTGCCAGCAGTCCTAGGGGCATTTACGATGGCTACACCTTC.

The chain joins TRBV10-3 to TRBJ2-1, with a weak D call TRBD1 (5 bases). The ends were cut back, 4 bases at V and 8 bases at J, with 18 bases in the middle. The length of the CDR3 is 15 residues. The germline V gene encodes CDR1 ENHRY and CDR2 SYGVKD. The CDR3: CAISVEQVLLDEQFF. CDR3 in DNA: TGTGCCATCAGTGTGGAACAGGTTCTTTTGGATGAGCAGTTCTTC.

The rearrangement links TRBV3-1 to TRBJ2-1; D not certain. V was pared by 4 bases and J by 0 bases, with 10 bases between. The CDR3 spans 15 residues. Germline CDR1 LGHDT, CDR2 YNNKEL (reference sequence). The CDR3 DNA reads as TGTGCCAGCAGCCTTCGGGCCTCCTCCTACAATGAGCAGTTCTTC. Its translation is CASSLRASSYNEQFF.

The chain uses TRBV28 and TRBJ2-5, with 10 bases that match TRBD2. This CDR3 region has 17 residues. Germline assignment: CDR1 MDHEN and CDR2 SYDVKM. Trimming at V came to 6 bases and at J to 7 bases, leaving 17 bases not matched to a gene. The DNA of the CDR3 is TGTGCCAGCAGCTCCCCCAGGCTAGCGGGGGATTGGGGGACCCAGTACTTC. Translated: CASSSPRLAGDWGTQYF. The whole variable domain, remainder taken from reference TRBV28 and TRBJ2-5, is DVKVTQSSRYLVKRTGEKVFLECVQDMDHENMFWYRQDPGLGLRLIYFSYDVKMKEKGDIPEGYSVSREKKERFSLILESASTNQTSMYLCASSSPRLAGDWGTQYFGPGTRLLVL.

This clonotype was seen a handful of times. J is TRBJ2-5 and V is TRBV4-1; 7 nucleotides align to TRBD1. With V trimmed by 5 bases and J by 3 bases, 6 bases remained unmatched. The germline V gene encodes CDR1 MGHRA and CDR2 YSYEKL. CDR3 length equals 14 residues. The CDR3 nucleotides read TGCGCCAGCAGCGTCAACACAGGGGAAGAGACCCAGTACTTC. Its translation: CASSVNTGEETQYF.

The J gene is TRBJ2-5, the V gene TRBV7-9; no definite D call. The J call may be in error: the DNA end matches TRBJ2-7 better. Germline loops: CDR1 SEHNR, CDR2 FQNEAQ (reference sequence). The CDR3 contains 14 residues. The CDR3 DNA is TGTGCCAGCAGCCCCCGTGGCGGACCCTACGAGCAGTACTTC. Protein sequence: CASSPRGGPYEQYF.

V usage is TRBV11-2 and J usage is TRBJ1-4; TRBD1 might be the D (5 bases). CDR3 length equals 14 residues. V was pared by 5 bases and J by 7 bases, with 14 bases between. Germline V gene data show CDR1 as SGHAT and CDR2 as FQNNGV. DNA for the CDR3: TGTGCCAGCAGCCCCGGGGCCGGACTTGAAAAACTGTTTTTT. Translation gives CASSPGAGLEKLFF.

This clonotype appeared many times. The chain recombines TRBV9 with TRBJ2-7; D ambiguous. CDR3 length: 14 residues. V lost 0 bases and J 2 bases, leaving 9 bases between the germline ends. Germline V gene lookup returns CDR1 SGDLS and CDR2 YYNGEE. CDR3 sequence (DNA): TGTGCCAGCAGCGTAGGGTCCTTCACCTACGAGCAGTACTTC. The encoded protein is CASSVGSFTYEQYF.

CDR3 amino acids: CASSLGPRGVSGYTF. The CDR3 nucleotides are TGTGCCAGCAGCTTAGGCCCCAGGGGGGTTTCTGGCTACACCTTC. This chain joins TRBV13 and TRBJ1-2, with 7 bases lining up with TRBD1. With 0 bases clipped from V and 7 bases from J, the junction kept 8 bases outside the gene matches. Germline loops: CDR1 PRHDT, CDR2 FYEKMQ (reference sequence). The CDR3 spans 15 residues.

The V gene is TRBV28, the J gene TRBJ2-5; D perhaps matches TRBD2 (5 bases). The CDR3 runs to 15 residues. The germline V gene encodes CDR1 MDHEN and CDR2 SYDVKM. V was trimmed by 4 bases and J by 4 bases, leaving 16 bases between them. CDR3 in amino acids: CASSSAPVAGETQYF. The CDR3 nucleotides are TGTGCCAGCAGTTCCGCCCCCGTGGCGGGAGAGACCCAGTACTTC. The full variable domain, in which reference TRBV28 and TRBJ2-5 provide the parts outside the CDR3, is DVKVTQSSRYLVKRTGEKVFLECVQDMDHENMFWYRQDPGLGLRLIYFSYDVKMKEKGDIPEGYSVSREKKERFSLILESASTNQTSMYLCASSSAPVAGETQYFGPGTRLLVL.

This clonotype was observed once. The V call is TRBV5-1, the J call TRBJ2-7; either TRBD1 or TRBD2 may fit D (5 bases each). Germline CDR1 reads SGHRS; CDR2 reads YFSETQ. CDR3 length: 17 residues. V lost 1 base to trimming and J lost 3 bases, with 20 bases between them. DNA of the CDR3: TGCGCCAGCAGCTTGAATGGTGGCAGGGACGGCAACTACGAGCAGTACTTC. It encodes CASSLNGGRDGNYEQYF.

This chain connects TRBV12-3 or TRBV12-4 to TRBJ2-6; TRBD1 matches at 10 bases. The junction had 7 bases not matched to a gene; V was cut back by 7 bases and J by 4 bases. This CDR3 has 16 residues. CDR3 nucleotide sequence: TGTGCCAGCACCCGGGACAGGGGAGCCGGGGCCAACGTCCTGACTTTC. This sequence encodes CASTRDRGAGANVLTF.

This clonotype was counted only a few times. V is TRBV27 and J is TRBJ1-1, with 9 bases aligning to TRBD1. V shed 4 bases, J shed 3 bases, and the junction held 3 bases outside the gene matches. The CDR3 runs to 14 residues. CDR1 and CDR2 from the germline V gene are MNHEY and SMNVEV (reference sequence). CDR3 in DNA: TGTGCCAGCAGTTGGGACAGGGCCGACACTGAAGCTTTCTTT. It translates to CASSWDRADTEAFF.

This clonotype was observed a handful of times. This rearrangement joins TRBV7-8 to TRBJ1-2, with 8 bases identical to TRBD1. The trim removed 3 bases at V and 5 bases at J, leaving 14 bases unmatched. The CDR3 is 17 residues long. Germline CDR1 and CDR2: SGHVS and FQNEAQ. This CDR3 reads CASSLRLRTGPPYGYTF. The DNA for the CDR3 is TGTGCCAGCAGCTTGAGGCTCCGGACAGGGCCACCATATGGCTACACCTTC.

The genes are TRBV7-2 and TRBJ2-3; TRBD2 is a possible D gene (6 bases). The V and J ends lost 4 bases and 6 bases respectively, with 17 bases between them. The CDR3 consists of 15 residues. Germline V lookup: CDR1 SGHTA, CDR2 FQGNSA. The CDR3 DNA reads TGTGCCAGCAGCTCCGATAGCGGCCTTGGGGATACGCAGTATTTT. Translated: CASSSDSGLGDTQYF.

There are a few counts of this clonotype. V is TRBV4-3 and J is TRBJ2-1; possibly TRBD1 or TRBD2 for D (5 bases each). V lost 6 bases and J 10 bases, leaving 10 bases between the germline ends. From germline, CDR1 is LGHNA and CDR2 YSLEER. The CDR3 covers 11 residues. The CDR3 here is CASRGVEEQFF. The CDR3 DNA follows: TGCGCCAGCAGGGGGGTGGAGGAGCAGTTCTTC.

The chain uses TRBV10-3 and TRBJ2-7; D is undetermined. In germline, CDR1 is ENHRY, CDR2 SYGVKD. Trimming took off 6 bases at V and 1 base at J, with 7 bases between the two ends. CDR3 length: 12 amino acids. The CDR3 region is CAIRDWSYEQYF. The CDR3 nucleotides read TGTGCCATCAGGGATTGGTCCTACGAGCAGTACTTC.

The chain is built from TRBV5-6 and TRBJ2-1; 10 positions match TRBD2. The V and J ends lost 2 bases and 5 bases, in that order; junction bases with no gene match: 7. CDR3 size: 16 residues. In germline, CDR1 is SGHDT, CDR2 YYEEEE. This chain's CDR3 is CASSLPLAGGDNEQFF. The CDR3, as DNA: TGTGCCAGCAGCTTACCGTTAGCGGGGGGAGACAATGAGCAGTTCTTC.

The chain joins TRBV5-1 to TRBJ2-7, with D possibly being TRBD1 or TRBD2 (5 bases each). V was shortened by 0 bases and J by 2 bases, with 15 bases between the two germline ends. The CDR3 is 16 amino acids. CDR1 and CDR2 (germline): SGHRS, YFSETQ. CDR3 DNA: TGCGCCAGCAGCTTGGTTGGGGGTAATTTTGCCTACGAGCAGTACTTC. This sequence encodes CASSLVGGNFAYEQYF.